This T cell receptor beta chain was observed in a study of blood T cell repertoires in COVID-19. Study as a whole: Italy, Spain and the United States were the sources of the convalescent and acute COVID-19 samples. From T cells, B-cell-depleted T cells, or PBMCs came the material, which was cDNA or gDNA.

In the source study's methods: Amplification from reference gene primers served as the basis for estimated nucleated cell counts. Profiled with immunoSEQ multiplex PCR; TCRdb holds only in-frame clones, not every one. From that table come the V and J calls and clone size; the DNA was used to work out D and trimming. The sample records about 270,000 clones, roughly nine tenths being singletons. The CDR3 runs to 15 residues. Germline CDR1 reads MGHDK; CDR2 reads SYGVNS. V lost 3 bases and J 1 base, leaving 9 bases between the germline ends. Material: peripheral blood. The chain is built from TRBV25-1 and TRBJ2-2, with a weak D call TRBD1 (5 bases). This receptor was taken from a man in his fifties or sixties with acute or convalescent COVID-19. The CDR3 loop is CASSDPTVNTGELFF. CDR3 bases: TGTGCCAGCAGTGATCCGACAGTGAACACCGGGGAGCTGTTTTTT.